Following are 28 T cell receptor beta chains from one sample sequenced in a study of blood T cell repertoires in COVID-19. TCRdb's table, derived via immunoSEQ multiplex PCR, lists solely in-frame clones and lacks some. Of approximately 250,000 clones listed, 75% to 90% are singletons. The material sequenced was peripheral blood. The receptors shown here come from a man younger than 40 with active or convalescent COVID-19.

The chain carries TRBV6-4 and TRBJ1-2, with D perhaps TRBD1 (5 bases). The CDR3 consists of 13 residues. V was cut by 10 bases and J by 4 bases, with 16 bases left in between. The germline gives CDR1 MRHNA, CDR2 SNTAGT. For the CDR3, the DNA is TGTGCCACATCTCCAGGGCTCGCCTATGGCTACACCTTC. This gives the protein CATSPGLAYGYTF.

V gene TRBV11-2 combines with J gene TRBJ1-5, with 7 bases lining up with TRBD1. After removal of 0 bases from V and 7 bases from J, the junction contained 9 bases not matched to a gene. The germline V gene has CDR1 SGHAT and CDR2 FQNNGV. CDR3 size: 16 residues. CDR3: CASSLEGTGERQPQHF. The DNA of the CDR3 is TGTGCCAGCAGCTTAGAAGGTACAGGGGAGAGGCAGCCCCAGCATTTT.

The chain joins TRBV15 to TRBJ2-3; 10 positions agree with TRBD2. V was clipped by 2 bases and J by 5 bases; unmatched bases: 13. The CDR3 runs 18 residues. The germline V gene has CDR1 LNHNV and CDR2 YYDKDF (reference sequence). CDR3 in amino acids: CATSRSHDSGGPGDTQYF. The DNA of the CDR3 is TGTGCCACCAGCAGATCGCACGATAGCGGGGGGCCGGGAGATACGCAGTATTTT.

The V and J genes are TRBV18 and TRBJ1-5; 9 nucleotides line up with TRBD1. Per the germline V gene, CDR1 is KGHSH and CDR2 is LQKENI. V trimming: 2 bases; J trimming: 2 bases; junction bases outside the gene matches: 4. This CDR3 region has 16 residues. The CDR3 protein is CASSPKDRGGNQPQHF. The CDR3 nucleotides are TGTGCCAGCTCACCAAAGGACAGGGGTGGCAATCAGCCCCAGCATTTT.

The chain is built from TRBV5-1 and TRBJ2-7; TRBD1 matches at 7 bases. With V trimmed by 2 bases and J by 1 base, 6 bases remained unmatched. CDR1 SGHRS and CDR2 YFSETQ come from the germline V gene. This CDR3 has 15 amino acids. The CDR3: CASSLTPGGSYEQYF. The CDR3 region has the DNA TGCGCCAGCAGCTTAACACCAGGGGGTTCCTACGAGCAGTACTTC.

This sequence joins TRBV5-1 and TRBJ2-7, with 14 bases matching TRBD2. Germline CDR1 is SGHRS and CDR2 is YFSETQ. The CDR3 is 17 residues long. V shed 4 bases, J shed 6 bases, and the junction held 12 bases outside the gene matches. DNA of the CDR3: TGCGCCAGCAGCCTTACCCCTCCGGGACTAGCGGGGGTCGAGCAGTACTTC. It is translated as CASSLTPPGLAGVEQYF. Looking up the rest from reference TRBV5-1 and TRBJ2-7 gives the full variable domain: KAGVTQTPRYLIKTRGQQVTLSCSPISGHRSVSWYQQTPGQGLQFLFEYFSETQRNKGNFPGRFSGRQFSNSRSEMNVSTLELGDSALYLCASSLTPPGLAGVEQYFGPGTRLTVT.

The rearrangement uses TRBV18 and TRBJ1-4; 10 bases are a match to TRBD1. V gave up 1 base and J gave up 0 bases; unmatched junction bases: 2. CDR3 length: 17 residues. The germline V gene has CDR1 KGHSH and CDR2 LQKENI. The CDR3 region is CASSPRQGATTNEKLFF. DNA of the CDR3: TGTGCCAGCTCACCACGACAGGGGGCAACAACTAATGAAAAACTGTTTTTT.

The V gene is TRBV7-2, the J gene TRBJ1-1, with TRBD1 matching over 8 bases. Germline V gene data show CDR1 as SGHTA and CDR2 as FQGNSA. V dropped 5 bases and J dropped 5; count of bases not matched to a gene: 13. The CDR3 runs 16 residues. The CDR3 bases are TGTGCCAGCAGCCCGGAGCAGGGGGCGCTTAATACTGAAGCTTTCTTT. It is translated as CASSPEQGALNTEAFF. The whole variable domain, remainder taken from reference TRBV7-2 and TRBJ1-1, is GAGVSQSPSNKVTEKGKDVELRCDPISGHTALYWYRQSLGQGLEFLIYFQGNSAPDKSGLPSDRFSAERTGGSVSTLTIQRTQQEDSAVYLCASSPEQGALNTEAFFGQGTRLTVV.

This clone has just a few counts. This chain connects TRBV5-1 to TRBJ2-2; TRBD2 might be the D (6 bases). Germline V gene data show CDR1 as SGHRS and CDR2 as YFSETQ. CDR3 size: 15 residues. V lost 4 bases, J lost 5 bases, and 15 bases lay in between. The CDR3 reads CASSRANGGTGELFF. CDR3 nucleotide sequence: TGCGCCAGCAGCCGCGCGAACGGGGGTACCGGGGAGCTGTTTTTT.

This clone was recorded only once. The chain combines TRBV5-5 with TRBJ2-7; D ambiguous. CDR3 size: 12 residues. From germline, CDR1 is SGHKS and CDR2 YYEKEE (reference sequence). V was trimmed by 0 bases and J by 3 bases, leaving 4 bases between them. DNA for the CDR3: TGTGCCAGCAGCTTGGTCGGCTACGAGCAGTACTTC. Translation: CASSLVGYEQYF.

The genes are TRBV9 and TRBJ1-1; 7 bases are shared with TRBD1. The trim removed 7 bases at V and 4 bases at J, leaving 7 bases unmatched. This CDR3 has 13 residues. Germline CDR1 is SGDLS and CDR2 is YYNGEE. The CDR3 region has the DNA TGTGCCAGCGGCCAGGGGGTTCGCACTGAAGCTTTCTTT. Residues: CASGQGVRTEAFF.

The CDR3 region is CASSMPRGNTGELFF. The DNA of the CDR3 is TGTGCCAGTAGTATGCCCAGGGGGAACACCGGGGAGCTGTTTTTT. This sequence joins TRBV19 and TRBJ2-2; TRBD1 might be the D (6 bases). CDR3 size: 15 residues. CDR1 and CDR2 from the germline V gene are LNHDA and SQIVND (reference sequence). Trimming removed 3 bases from V and 1 base from J, with 9 bases in between.

CDR3 bases: TGTGCCAGCAGTTTAGCCGTACAAGGTACGGGGAACTATGGCTACACCTTC. It specifies CASSLAVQGTGNYGYTF. The chain links TRBV28 to TRBJ1-2; no reliable D call. This CDR3 spans 17 amino acids. Germline V lookup: CDR1 MDHEN, CDR2 SYDVKM. The V end lost 2 bases, the J end lost 2 bases, and 18 bases lay between the germline ends.

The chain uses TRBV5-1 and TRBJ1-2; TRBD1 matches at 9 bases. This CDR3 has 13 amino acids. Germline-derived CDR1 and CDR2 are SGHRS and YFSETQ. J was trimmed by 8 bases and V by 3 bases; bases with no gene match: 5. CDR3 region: CASSSTGGQGYTF. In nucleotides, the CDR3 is TGCGCCAGCAGCTCGACAGGGGGACAAGGCTACACCTTC.

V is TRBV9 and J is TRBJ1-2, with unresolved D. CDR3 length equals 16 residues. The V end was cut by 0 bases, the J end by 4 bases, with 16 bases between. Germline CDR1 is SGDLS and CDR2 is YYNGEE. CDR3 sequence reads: CASSVATGVELYGYTF. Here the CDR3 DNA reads TGTGCCAGCAGCGTAGCTACGGGTGTGGAGCTCTATGGCTACACCTTC.

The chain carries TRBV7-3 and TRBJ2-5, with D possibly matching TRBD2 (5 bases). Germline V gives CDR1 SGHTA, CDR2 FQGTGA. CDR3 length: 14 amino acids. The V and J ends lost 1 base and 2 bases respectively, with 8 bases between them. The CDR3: CASSLSGRQETQYF. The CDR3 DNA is TGTGCCAGCAGCTTAAGCGGGCGGCAAGAGACCCAGTACTTC.

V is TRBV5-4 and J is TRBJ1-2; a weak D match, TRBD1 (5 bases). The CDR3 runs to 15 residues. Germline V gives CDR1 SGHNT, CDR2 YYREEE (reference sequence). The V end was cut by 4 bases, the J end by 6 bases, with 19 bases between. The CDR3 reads CASSPGFDRRDGYTF. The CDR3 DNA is TGTGCCAGCAGCCCCGGTTTTGACAGAAGGGATGGCTACACCTTC.

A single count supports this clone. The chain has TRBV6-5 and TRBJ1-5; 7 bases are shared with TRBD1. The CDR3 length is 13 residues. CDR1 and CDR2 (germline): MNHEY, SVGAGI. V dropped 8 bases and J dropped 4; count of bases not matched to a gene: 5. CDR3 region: CASAGTANQPQHF. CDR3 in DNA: TGTGCCAGCGCCGGGACAGCTAATCAGCCCCAGCATTTT.

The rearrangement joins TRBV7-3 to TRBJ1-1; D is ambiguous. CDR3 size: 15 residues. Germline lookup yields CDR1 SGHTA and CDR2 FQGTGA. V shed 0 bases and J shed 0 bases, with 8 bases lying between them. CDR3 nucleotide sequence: TGTGCCAGCAGCTTAACTACATCCATGAACACTGAAGCTTTCTTT. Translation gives CASSLTTSMNTEAFF.

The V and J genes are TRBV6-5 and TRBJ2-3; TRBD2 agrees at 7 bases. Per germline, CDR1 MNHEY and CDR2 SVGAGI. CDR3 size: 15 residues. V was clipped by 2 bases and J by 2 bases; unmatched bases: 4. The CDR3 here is CASSYKGLYTDTQYF. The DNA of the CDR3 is TGTGCCAGCAGTTACAAGGGACTATACACAGATACGCAGTATTTT.

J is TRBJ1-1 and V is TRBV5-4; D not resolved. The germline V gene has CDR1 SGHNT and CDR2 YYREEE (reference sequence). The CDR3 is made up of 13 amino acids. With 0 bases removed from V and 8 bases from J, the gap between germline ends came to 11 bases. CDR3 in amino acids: CASSLADSSEAFF. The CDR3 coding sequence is TGTGCCAGCAGCTTGGCTGATTCAAGCGAAGCTTTCTTT.

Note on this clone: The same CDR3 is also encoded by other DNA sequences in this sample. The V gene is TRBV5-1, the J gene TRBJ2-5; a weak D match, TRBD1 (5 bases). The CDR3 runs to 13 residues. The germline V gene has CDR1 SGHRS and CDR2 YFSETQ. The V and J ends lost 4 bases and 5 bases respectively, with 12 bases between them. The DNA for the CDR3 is TGCGCCAGCAGCACTGACAGCCAGGAGACCCAGTACTTC. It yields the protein CASSTDSQETQYF. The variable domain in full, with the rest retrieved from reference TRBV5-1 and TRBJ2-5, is KAGVTQTPRYLIKTRGQQVTLSCSPISGHRSVSWYQQTPGQGLQFLFEYFSETQRNKGNFPGRFSGRQFSNSRSEMNVSTLELGDSALYLCASSTDSQETQYFGPGTRLLVL.

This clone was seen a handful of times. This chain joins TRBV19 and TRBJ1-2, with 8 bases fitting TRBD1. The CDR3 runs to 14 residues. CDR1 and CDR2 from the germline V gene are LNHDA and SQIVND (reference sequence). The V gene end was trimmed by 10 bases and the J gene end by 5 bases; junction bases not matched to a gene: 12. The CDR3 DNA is TGTGCCACCGCCGGACAGGGCGGGATATATGGCTACACCTTC. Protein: CATAGQGGIYGYTF.

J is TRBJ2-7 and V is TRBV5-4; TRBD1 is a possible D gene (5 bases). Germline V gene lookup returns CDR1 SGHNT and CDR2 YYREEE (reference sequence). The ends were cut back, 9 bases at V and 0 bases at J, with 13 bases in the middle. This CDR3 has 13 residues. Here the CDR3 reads CATQRQNSYEQYF. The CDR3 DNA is TGTGCCACACAGAGACAGAACTCCTACGAGCAGTACTTC.

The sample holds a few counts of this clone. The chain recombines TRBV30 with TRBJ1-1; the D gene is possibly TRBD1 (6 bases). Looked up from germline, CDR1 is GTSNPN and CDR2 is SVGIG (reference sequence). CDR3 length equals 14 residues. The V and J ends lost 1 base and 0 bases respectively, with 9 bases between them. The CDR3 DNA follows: TGTGCCTGGAGTGGGACAGCGTTGAACACTGAAGCTTTCTTT. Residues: CAWSGTALNTEAFF. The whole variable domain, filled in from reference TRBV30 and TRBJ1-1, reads SQTIHQWPATLVQPVGSPLSLECTVEGTSNPNLYWYRQAAGRGLQLLFYSVGIGQISSEVPQNLSASRPQDRQFILSSKKLLLSDSGFYLCAWSGTALNTEAFFGQGTRLTVV.

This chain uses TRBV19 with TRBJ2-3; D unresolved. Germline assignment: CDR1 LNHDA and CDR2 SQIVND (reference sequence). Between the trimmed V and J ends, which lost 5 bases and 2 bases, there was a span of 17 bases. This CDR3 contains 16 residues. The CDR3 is CASSQYPSRLTDTQYF. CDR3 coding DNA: TGTGCCAGTAGTCAATACCCCTCCAGGCTCACAGATACGCAGTATTTT.

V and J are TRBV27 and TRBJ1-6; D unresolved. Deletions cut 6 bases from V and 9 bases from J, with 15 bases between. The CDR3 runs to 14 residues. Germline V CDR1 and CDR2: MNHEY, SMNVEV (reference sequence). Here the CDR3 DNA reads TGTGCCAGCAGAGATGGGCCAGGTCGTTCACCCCTCCACTTT. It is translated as CASRDGPGRSPLHF.

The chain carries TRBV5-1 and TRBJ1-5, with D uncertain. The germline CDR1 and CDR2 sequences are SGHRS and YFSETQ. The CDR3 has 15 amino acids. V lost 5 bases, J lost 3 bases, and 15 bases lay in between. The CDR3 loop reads CASRPGTDFNQPQHF. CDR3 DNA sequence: TGCGCCAGCAGGCCGGGAACGGATTTCAATCAGCCCCAGCATTTT.